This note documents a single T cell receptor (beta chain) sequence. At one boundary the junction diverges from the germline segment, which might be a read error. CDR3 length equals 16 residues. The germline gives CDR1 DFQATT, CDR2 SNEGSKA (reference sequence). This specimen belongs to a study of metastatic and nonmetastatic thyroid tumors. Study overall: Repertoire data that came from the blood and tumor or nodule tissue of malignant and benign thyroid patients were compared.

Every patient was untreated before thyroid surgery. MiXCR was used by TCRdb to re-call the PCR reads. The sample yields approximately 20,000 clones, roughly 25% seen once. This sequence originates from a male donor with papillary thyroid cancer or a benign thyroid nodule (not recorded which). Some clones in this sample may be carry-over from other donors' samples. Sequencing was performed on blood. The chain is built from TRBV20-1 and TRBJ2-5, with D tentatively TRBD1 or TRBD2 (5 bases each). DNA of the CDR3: TGCAGTGCTGAGAGCGGACGAACCGGGGCCCAAGAGACCAAGTACTTC. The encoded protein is CSAESGRTGAQETKYF.